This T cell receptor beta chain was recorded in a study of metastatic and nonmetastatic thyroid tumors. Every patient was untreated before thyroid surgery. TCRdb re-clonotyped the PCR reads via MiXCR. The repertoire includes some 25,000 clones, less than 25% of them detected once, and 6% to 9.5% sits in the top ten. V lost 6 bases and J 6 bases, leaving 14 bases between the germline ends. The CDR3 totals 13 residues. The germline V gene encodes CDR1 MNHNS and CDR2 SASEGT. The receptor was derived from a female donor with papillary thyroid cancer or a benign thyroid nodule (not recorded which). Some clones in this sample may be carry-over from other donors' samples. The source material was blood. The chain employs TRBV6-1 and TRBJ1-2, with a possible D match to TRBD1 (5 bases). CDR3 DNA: TGTGCCAGCAGACTGGGACTGACAGATGGCTACACCTTC. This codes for CASRLGLTDGYTF.